This TCR beta chain came from a study of shared clonotypes between healthy human individuals. Study-wide context: The cohort comprised a couple of women and a few men. Their ages spanned 18 to 49 years. CD4 naive cells filled three plates per donor, CD4 memory three, CD8 naive two and CD8 memory one. Study findings and constraints: The sole specimen, blood, was sampled, and tissue repertoires likely differ.

The repertoire was sequenced with immunoSEQ multiplex PCR; TCRdb's copy has only in-frame clones and lacks some. The table has millions of clones, just under 95% seen once; the top ten hold 1% to 1.3%. On this clone: Its antigen is still unknown.

It was CD45RO-negative cells, positively selected for CCR7, that made up naive CD8 cells, with terminally differentiated effector memory CD45RA+ cells excluded. There were no recent acute infections or vaccinations among the donors, who were healthy HIV-negative adults. Looked up from germline, CDR1 is MDHEN and CDR2 is SYDVKM. CDR3 length: 17 residues. With 6 bases clipped from V and 4 bases from J, the junction kept 14 bases outside the gene matches. Material: naive CD8+ T cells sorted from blood. The TCR sequence derives from a man aged 18 to 29 in good health. The rearrangement uses TRBV28 and TRBJ2-7; 11 bases agree with TRBD1. CDR3 sequence: CASSLRVTGDRGYEQYF. The DNA of the CDR3 is TGTGCCAGCAGCCTCCGTGTGACGGGGGACAGGGGGTACGAGCAGTACTTC.